A selection of T cell receptor beta chains follows, all from one sample in a study of human T cells and chemical hapten exposure. TCRdb re-called the RACE reads with MiXCR, one entry per CDR3 protein. This sample has fewer than 500,000 distinct CDR3 sequences, with around 5% found just once. Material: whole blood, obtained in connection with sensitization to the hapten diphenylcyclopropenone (DPC). These TCRs come from a woman aged 45-65 years with alopecia areata. Some clones in this sample may be carry-over from other donors' samples. The CDR3 runs from the conserved cysteine through the conserved F or W. The D gene is left open where the match is weak. Clone size is shown for a subset of rows, as once, few, many or a class of expanded clone.

v_gene	d_gene	abundance	j_gene	CDR3nt	CDR3aa
TRBV24-1	-	many	TRBJ2-5	TGTGCCACCTCTGAAGGGGAGACCCAGTACTTC	CATSEGETQYF
TRBV6-1	TRBD2	many	TRBJ2-1	TGTGCCAGCGGGCCTAGCGGGAGGCATGAGCAGTTCTTC	CASGPSGRHEQFF
TRBV12-3/TRBV12-4	-	many	TRBJ1-1	TGTGCCAGCAGTCCATCCCAGGGGAACACTGAAGCTTTCTTT	CASSPSQGNTEAFF
TRBV29-1	-	many	TRBJ2-7	TGCAGCGTTGCGGGAGTATACGAGCAGTACTTC	CSVAGVYEQYF
TRBV6-2/TRBV6-3	-	many	TRBJ2-5	TGTGCCAGCAGTTACGCGCAGGGGACCCAGTACTTC	CASSYAQGTQYF
TRBV7-9	-	many	TRBJ1-6	TGTGCCAGCAGCTCGTATGGACTACACTTT	CASSSYGLHF
TRBV21-1	-	few	TRBJ2-4	TGTGCCAGCAGCTCCCGACATTCGTTCGCCAAAAACATTCAGTACTTC	CASSSRHSFAKNIQYF
TRBV20-1	TRBD2	few	TRBJ2-4	TGCAGTGCTAGTTTCGGGGGAGGGGTAGCCAAAAACATTCAGTACTTC	CSASFGGGVAKNIQYF
TRBV3-1	-	many	TRBJ1-6	TGTGCCAGCAGCCACGCAGAGTCGTTGAGAAATTCACCCCTCCACTTT	CASSHAESLRNSPLHF
TRBV12-3/TRBV12-4	-	-	TRBJ2-5	TGTGCCAGCAGTTTAGGCGGGAAGACCCAGTACTTC	CASSLGGKTQYF
TRBV6-2/TRBV6-3	TRBD1	-	TRBJ1-5	TGTGCCAGCAGTTTGCCCGGGACAGGGGTGATGCTTAGCAATCAGCCCCAGCATTTT	CASSLPGTGVMLSNQPQHF
TRBV11-3	-	few	TRBJ2-1	TGTGCCAGCAGCTCCCCAGGTGGGGGCTCGGGCAATGAGCAGTTCTTC	CASSSPGGGSGNEQFF
TRBV14	-	many	TRBJ1-1	TGTGCCAGCAGCCAAGACGGGGCAGGTAGCGACACTGAAGCTTTCTTT	CASSQDGAGSDTEAFF
TRBV2	-	many	TRBJ2-3	TGTGCCAGCAGTCCTCCTTTGGGGTTTGAAGATACGCAGTATTTT	CASSPPLGFEDTQYF
TRBV29-1	TRBD2	-	TRBJ2-1	TGCAGCGTTGAACGGCGGGAGTTTATAAATGAGCAGTTCTTC	CSVERREFINEQFF
TRBV28	-	many	TRBJ2-7	TGTGCCAGCAGTGCAAACAGGTTACTCTACGAGCAGTACTTC	CASSANRLLYEQYF
TRBV7-9	-	-	TRBJ2-1	TGTGCCAGCAGTTTCGGGACTTCCTACGATGAGCAGTTCTTC	CASSFGTSYDEQFF
TRBV12-3/TRBV12-4	-	many	TRBJ1-4	TGTGCCAGCAGCGGCCCTGAAAAACTGTTTTTT	CASSGPEKLFF
TRBV28	-	many	TRBJ2-5	TGTGCCAGCAGTATGCCGGGACAAGAGACCCAGTACTTC	CASSMPGQETQYF
TRBV12-5	-	many	TRBJ1-1	TGTGCTAGTGGTTCCCTCCCCACTGAAGCTTTCTTT	CASGSLPTEAFF
TRBV9	TRBD1	many	TRBJ1-1	TGTGCCAGCAGCCCGAGACAGGGGATGAACACTGAAGCTTTCTTT	CASSPRQGMNTEAFF
TRBV29-1	-	many	TRBJ1-2	TGCAGCGTTGGCGACGGCTATGGCTACACCTTC	CSVGDGYGYTF
TRBV28	-	many	TRBJ2-5	TGTGCCAGCAGTTTCATTCCCCGACAAGAGACCCAGTACTTC	CASSFIPRQETQYF
TRBV18	-	many	TRBJ1-2	TGTGCCAGCTCACCGTCAGGGAGGAACTATGGCTACACCTTC	CASSPSGRNYGYTF
TRBV20-1	-	-	TRBJ1-5	TGCAGTGCTAGTGAGAGCCGTCAGCCCCAGCATTTT	CSASESRQPQHF
TRBV5-1	-	many	TRBJ2-1	TGCGCCAGCAGCCAGGGACGATTTGGCGGTGAGCAGTTCTTC	CASSQGRFGGEQFF
TRBV29-1	TRBD1	-	TRBJ2-1	TGCAGCGGAGGACAGGGGGCGGTGGGAGAGCAGTTCTTC	CSGGQGAVGEQFF
TRBV29-1	-	-	TRBJ2-1	TGCAGCGGGGACGCATGGAATGAGCAGTTCTTC	CSGDAWNEQFF
TRBV20-1	TRBD2	-	TRBJ2-7	TGCAGTGCTAAGCAACTAGCGGAATACGAGCAGTACTTC	CSAKQLAEYEQYF
TRBV5-1	TRBD2	few	TRBJ2-1	TGCGCCAGCAGCTTCCGGACTAGGGATGAGCAGTTCTTC	CASSFRTRDEQFF
TRBV7-2	-	few	TRBJ2-1	TGTGCCAGCAGCCCAAGCCTCGCTGAGCAGTTCTTC	CASSPSLAEQFF
TRBV5-1	TRBD1	many	TRBJ1-4	TGCGCCAGCAGCTTGGGACAGGGTCATGAAAAACTGTTTTTT	CASSLGQGHEKLFF
TRBV20-1	TRBD2	few	TRBJ2-3	TGCAGTGCTAGAGATGGGAGGGGTTCCAGCACAGATACGCAGTATTTT	CSARDGRGSSTDTQYF
TRBV20-1	-	-	TRBJ2-1	TGCAGTGTGGACCCGGGGGACAATGAGCAGTTCTTC	CSVDPGDNEQFF
TRBV9	-	-	TRBJ2-2	TGTGCCAGCAGCGTAGCGGTCACCGGGGAGCTGTTTTTT	CASSVAVTGELFF
TRBV3-1	-	many	TRBJ1-1	TGTGCCAGCAGCCAAGTTGGCGCGGGGAACACTGAAGCTTTCTTT	CASSQVGAGNTEAFF
TRBV7-6	TRBD1	many	TRBJ2-2	TGTGCCAGCAGCTTATACAGGGGGCGGTCGGGCACCGGGGAGCTGTTTTTT	CASSLYRGRSGTGELFF